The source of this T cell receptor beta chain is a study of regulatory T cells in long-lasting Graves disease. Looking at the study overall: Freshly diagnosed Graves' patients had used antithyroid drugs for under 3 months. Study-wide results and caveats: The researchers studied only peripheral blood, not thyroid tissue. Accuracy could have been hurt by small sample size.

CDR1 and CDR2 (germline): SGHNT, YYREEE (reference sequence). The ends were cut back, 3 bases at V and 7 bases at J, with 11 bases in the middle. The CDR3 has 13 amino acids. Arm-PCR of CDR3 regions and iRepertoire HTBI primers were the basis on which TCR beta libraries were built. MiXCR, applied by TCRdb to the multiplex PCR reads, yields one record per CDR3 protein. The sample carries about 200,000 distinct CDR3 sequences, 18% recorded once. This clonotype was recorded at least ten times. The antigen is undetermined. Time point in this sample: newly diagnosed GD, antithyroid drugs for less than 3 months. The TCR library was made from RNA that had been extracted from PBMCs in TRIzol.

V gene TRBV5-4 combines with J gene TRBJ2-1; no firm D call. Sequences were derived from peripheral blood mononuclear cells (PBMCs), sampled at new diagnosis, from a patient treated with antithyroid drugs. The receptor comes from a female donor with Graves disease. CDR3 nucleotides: TGTGCCAGCAGCTGGAAGTTGTCTAATGAGCAGTTCTTC. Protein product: CASSWKLSNEQFF.